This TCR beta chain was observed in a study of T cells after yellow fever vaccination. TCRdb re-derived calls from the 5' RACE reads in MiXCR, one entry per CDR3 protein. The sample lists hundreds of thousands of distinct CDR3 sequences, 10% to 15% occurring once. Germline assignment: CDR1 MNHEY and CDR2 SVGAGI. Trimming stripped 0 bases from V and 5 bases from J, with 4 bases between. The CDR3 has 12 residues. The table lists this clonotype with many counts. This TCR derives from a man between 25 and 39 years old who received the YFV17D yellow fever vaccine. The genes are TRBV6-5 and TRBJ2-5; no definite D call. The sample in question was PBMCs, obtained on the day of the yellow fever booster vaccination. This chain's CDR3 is CASSYSGETQYF. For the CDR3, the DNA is TGTGCCAGCAGTTACTCCGGGGAGACCCAGTACTTC.